One sample yielded the 15 T cell receptor beta chains listed below, sequenced in a study of T cells after yellow fever vaccination. TCRdb recomputed calls from the 5' RACE reads with MiXCR, one row per CDR3 protein. The sample has 200,000 to 250,000 distinct CDR3 sequences, less than 9% seen once; the top ten hold roughly 0.93%. The material sequenced was CD4+ T cells sorted from PBMCs, taken 15 days after the yellow fever booster vaccination. These receptors originate from a man aged 25-45 years who received the YFV17D yellow fever vaccine.

This chain joins TRBV12-3 or TRBV12-4 and TRBJ2-5, with D perhaps TRBD2 (5 bases). This CDR3 is 13 amino acids long. V lost 2 bases, J lost 3 bases, and 7 bases lay in between. In DNA, the CDR3 is TGTGCCAGCAGTTTAACTAGGAAAGAGACCCAGTACTTC. This translates into CASSLTRKETQYF.

This clonotype was seen many times. The CDR3 spells CASSPRSGRETQYF. The DNA for the CDR3 is TGTGCCAGCAGCCCTCGTAGCGGGAGGGAGACCCAGTACTTC. The gene calls are TRBV3-1 and TRBJ2-5, with 10 bases fitting TRBD2. V shed 4 bases, J shed 5 bases, and the junction held 4 bases outside the gene matches. The CDR3 consists of 14 residues. CDR1 is LGHDT and CDR2 is YNNKEL in the germline V gene (reference sequence).

This clonotype showed up many times. The chain uses TRBV7-2 and TRBJ2-3, with D perhaps matching TRBD2 (6 bases). Germline V lookup: CDR1 SGHTA, CDR2 FQGNSA. This CDR3 has 12 amino acids. With 10 bases removed from V and 3 bases from J, the gap between germline ends came to 11 bases. The DNA of the CDR3 is TGTGCCACCCGCGGGGATACAGATACGCAGTATTTT. Its protein is CATRGDTDTQYF. The entire variable domain, with the rest obtained from reference TRBV7-2 and TRBJ2-3, is as follows: GAGVSQSPSNKVTEKGKDVELRCDPISGHTALYWYRQSLGQGLEFLIYFQGNSAPDKSGLPSDRFSAERTGGSVSTLTIQRTQQEDSAVYLCATRGDTDTQYFGPGTRLTVL.

This clonotype was observed a handful of times. The chain uses TRBV2 and TRBJ1-5; 7 bases align to TRBD1. The CDR3 totals 13 residues. V was pared by 6 bases and J by 6 bases, with 5 bases of the junction left unmatched. Germline V CDR1 and CDR2: SNHLY, FYNNEI. The CDR3 reads CASRQGMGQPQHF. The DNA for the CDR3 is TGTGCCAGCAGACAGGGGATGGGTCAGCCCCAGCATTTT.

The rearrangement joins TRBV29-1 to TRBJ2-7; D call uncertain. V was cut by 4 bases and J by 3 bases, with 19 bases left in between. Germline V gives CDR1 SQVTM, CDR2 ANQGSEA. CDR3 length: 15 amino acids. DNA of the CDR3: TGCAGCGTTGCCGCGCCCGGAACACTCCACTACGAGCAGTACTTC. The encoded protein is CSVAAPGTLHYEQYF.

This clonotype has ten or more counts. This sequence joins TRBV19 and TRBJ2-1; 8 positions agree with TRBD2. The germline V gene has CDR1 LNHDA and CDR2 SQIVND (reference sequence). This CDR3 is 15 amino acids long. V was clipped by 7 bases and J by 6 bases; unmatched bases: 11. CDR3 amino acids: CASTSREGRSNEQFF. CDR3 nucleotide sequence: TGTGCCAGTACGTCTCGGGAGGGCCGAAGCAATGAGCAGTTCTTC.

This clonotype turned up a few times. The chain joins TRBV20-1 to TRBJ2-2; no clear D gene. Germline V gene data show CDR1 as DFQATT and CDR2 as SNEGSKA (reference sequence). The germline V and J ends were trimmed by 6 bases and 3 bases, with 14 bases remaining between them. CDR3 length equals 14 residues. The CDR3 here is CSAPDGPYTGELFF. The CDR3 DNA reads as TGCAGTGCCCCCGATGGTCCCTACACCGGGGAGCTGTTTTTT.

The rearrangement uses TRBV7-8 and TRBJ2-3; D is unclear. The CDR3 length is 14 residues. The germline V gene encodes CDR1 SGHVS and CDR2 FQNEAQ. V was cut by 5 bases and J by 0 bases, with 9 bases left in between. CDR3 in amino acids: CASSPRRSTDTQYF. The CDR3 DNA reads TGTGCCAGCAGCCCCAGGCGGAGCACAGATACGCAGTATTTT.

This clonotype was seen a few times. This rearrangement joins TRBV18 to TRBJ2-6; weak D call: TRBD1 (5 bases). This CDR3 spans 16 amino acids. The ends were cut back, 6 bases at V and 0 bases at J, with 12 bases in the middle. The germline V gene has CDR1 KGHSH and CDR2 LQKENI. The CDR3 DNA reads as TGTGCCAGCTCCCCAACCCAGGGCTCTGGGGCCAACGTCCTGACTTTC. It specifies CASSPTQGSGANVLTF.

This clonotype appeared a few times. This chain joins TRBV5-4 and TRBJ2-1; D tentatively reads TRBD1 or TRBD2 (6 bases each). V was cut by 2 bases and J by 12 bases, with 12 bases left in between. Germline V CDR1 and CDR2: SGHNT, YYREEE (reference sequence). This CDR3 region has 12 residues. The CDR3 loop reads CASSLPGAWQFF. The DNA for the CDR3 is TGTGCCAGCAGCTTACCGGGGGCTTGGCAGTTCTTC.

This clonotype was counted a few times. J is TRBJ2-1 and V is TRBV20-1; D unclear. Between the trimmed V and J ends, which lost 6 bases and 10 bases, there was a span of 13 bases. Looked up from germline, CDR1 is DFQATT and CDR2 is SNEGSKA (reference sequence). The CDR3 spans 11 residues. The chain's CDR3 is CSATRTQEQFF. The CDR3 bases are TGCAGTGCAACGAGGACGCAGGAGCAGTTCTTC.

The chain couples TRBV10-1 to TRBJ2-1; D uncertain. This CDR3 comprises 15 residues. The V end lost 1 base, the J end lost 6 bases, and 13 bases lay between the germline ends. The germline V gene has CDR1 WNHNN and CDR2 SYGVQD (reference sequence). For the CDR3, the DNA is TGCGCCAGCAGTGAGTACATAGGGTTGGTCAATGAGCAGTTCTTC. Its protein product is CASSEYIGLVNEQFF.

This clonotype turned up a few times. The rearrangement uses TRBV7-3 and TRBJ2-7, with D maybe TRBD1 (6 bases). V was trimmed by 5 bases and J by 4 bases, leaving 21 bases between them. Germline lookup yields CDR1 SGHTA and CDR2 FQGTGA. This CDR3 region has 16 residues. Here the CDR3 reads CASSQGTPPHLYEQYF. The CDR3 DNA reads TGTGCCAGCAGCCAAGGGACACCCCCACACCTATACGAGCAGTACTTC.

This clonotype occurred a few times. This chain connects TRBV18 to TRBJ2-7; D gene uncertain. Germline CDR1 and CDR2: KGHSH and LQKENI. V was clipped by 2 bases and J by 2 bases, with 13 bases between them. The CDR3 has 15 amino acids. The CDR3 is CASSPTIIPAYEQYF. The CDR3 coding sequence is TGTGCCAGCTCACCAACGATTATCCCCGCCTACGAGCAGTACTTC.

This clonotype has more than one count but fewer than ten. The CDR3 region has the DNA TGTGCCAGCAGACCCAGACGGACAATAACCTACGAGCAGTACTTC. Residues: CASRPRRTITYEQYF. V gene TRBV27 combines with J gene TRBJ2-7; D might be TRBD1 (5 bases). Germline V gives CDR1 MNHEY, CDR2 SMNVEV (reference sequence). V was pared by 6 bases and J by 2 bases, with 17 bases between. The CDR3 is 15 amino acids.